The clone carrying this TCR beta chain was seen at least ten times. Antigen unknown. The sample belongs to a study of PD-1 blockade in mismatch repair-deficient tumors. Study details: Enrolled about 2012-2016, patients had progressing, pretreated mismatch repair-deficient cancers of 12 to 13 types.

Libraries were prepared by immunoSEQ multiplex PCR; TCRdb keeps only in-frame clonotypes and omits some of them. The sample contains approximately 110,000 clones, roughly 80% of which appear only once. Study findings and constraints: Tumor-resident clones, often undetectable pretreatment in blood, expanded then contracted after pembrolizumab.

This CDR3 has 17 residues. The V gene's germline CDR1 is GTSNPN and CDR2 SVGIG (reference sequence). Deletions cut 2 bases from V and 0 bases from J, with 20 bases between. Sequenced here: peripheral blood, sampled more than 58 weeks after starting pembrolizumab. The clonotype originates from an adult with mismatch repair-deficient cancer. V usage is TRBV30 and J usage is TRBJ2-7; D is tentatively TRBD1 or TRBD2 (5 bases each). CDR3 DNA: TGTGCCTGGAGTAAATTTCCGGGGACGGTGGGCTCCTACGAGCAGTACTTC. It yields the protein CAWSKFPGTVGSYEQYF.